The 15 T cell receptor beta chains in this list originate from one sample, sequenced in a study of T cells in Graves' hyperthyroidism and ophthalmopathy. Researchers amplified the TCR beta CDR3 regions from RNA transcripts. The TCR CDR3 was amplified in a first-round RT-PCR using the HTBI primer set. Via MiXCR, TCRdb re-called the multiplex PCR reads, giving one row per CDR3 protein. The data show hundreds of thousands of distinct CDR3 sequences, 14% to 15% seen once. The sequencing input was blood. The receptors were sampled from a woman in her twenties or thirties with Graves' hyperthyroidism.

This clonotype was counted only a few times. The chain joins TRBV12-3 or TRBV12-4 to TRBJ1-3; D gene uncertain. The ends were cut back, 2 bases at V and 0 bases at J, with 2 bases in the middle. The CDR3 is 13 residues long. CDR3 sequence: CASSLTSGNTIYF. The CDR3 region has the DNA TGTGCCAGCAGTTTAACCTCTGGAAACACCATATATTTT.

This rearrangement joins TRBV20-1 to TRBJ2-7; D might be TRBD2 (6 bases). Germline lookup yields CDR1 DFQATT and CDR2 SNEGSKA (reference sequence). Between the trimmed V and J ends, which lost 0 bases and 4 bases, there was a span of 28 bases. This CDR3 is 19 amino acids long. The chain's CDR3 is CSARDPMLDYTRGIYEQYF. CDR3 coding DNA: TGCAGTGCTAGAGACCCAATGTTGGACTATACCCGAGGGATTTACGAGCAGTACTTC.

This rearrangement joins TRBV10-1 to TRBJ1-5, with 8 bases aligning to TRBD1. Trimming at V came to 2 bases and at J to 2 bases, leaving 8 bases not matched to a gene. The CDR3 is made up of 17 amino acids. The germline gives CDR1 WNHNN, CDR2 SYGVQD (reference sequence). The CDR3 DNA sequence: TGCGCCAGCAGTGAGCAGAGAGAACAGGGGGGCAATCAGCCCCAGCATTTT. Protein sequence: CASSEQREQGGNQPQHF.

The table lists this clonotype with many counts. This chain uses TRBV20-1 with TRBJ2-3; TRBD2 aligns across 11 bases. This CDR3 spans 15 amino acids. Germline V lookup: CDR1 DFQATT, CDR2 SNEGSKA (reference sequence). After removal of 5 bases from V and 3 bases from J, the junction contained 7 bases not matched to a gene. Written as DNA, the CDR3 is TGCAGTGCTCCAACTAGCGGGAGTATAACAGATACGCAGTATTTT. Translation gives CSAPTSGSITDTQYF.

This clonotype occurred many times. This sequence joins TRBV20-1 and TRBJ2-3, with D unclear. The V end was cut by 6 bases, the J end by 0 bases, with 16 bases between. Germline-derived CDR1 and CDR2 are DFQATT and SNEGSKA (reference sequence). This CDR3 has 15 amino acids. CDR3 region: CSADGKLPSTDTQYF. The CDR3 DNA sequence: TGCAGTGCCGACGGCAAACTACCTAGCACAGATACGCAGTATTTT.

This CDR3 reads CASSVDREDTEAFF. The CDR3 region has the DNA TGCGCCAGCAGCGTTGACAGGGAGGACACTGAAGCTTTCTTT. The chain is built from TRBV5-1 and TRBJ1-1; 7 nucleotides match TRBD1. Germline trimming cut 4 bases from V and 3 bases from J; bases unmatched to any gene: 6. The CDR3 contains 14 residues. CDR1 and CDR2 from the germline V gene are SGHRS and YFSETQ.

This clonotype was recorded a few times. This chain links TRBV20-1 with TRBJ1-2; D unresolved. With 8 bases removed from V and 4 bases from J, the gap between germline ends came to 8 bases. The CDR3 runs 10 residues. Germline V gene data show CDR1 as DFQATT and CDR2 as SNEGSKA (reference sequence). The CDR3 here is CSSRGYGYTF. CDR3 coding DNA: TGCAGTTCTCGGGGCTATGGCTACACCTTC.

This clonotype appeared many times. The V call is TRBV27, the J call TRBJ1-2, with 10 nucleotides matching TRBD1. Germline CDR1 and CDR2: MNHEY and SMNVEV (reference sequence). V shed 4 bases, J shed 6 bases, and the junction held 5 bases outside the gene matches. The CDR3 is made up of 14 amino acids. CDR3 region: CASSSRTGGNGYTF. DNA for the CDR3: TGTGCCAGCAGTTCCCGGACAGGGGGAAATGGCTACACCTTC.

The V and J genes are TRBV6-1 and TRBJ1-2; maybe TRBD1 (6 bases). Looked up from germline, CDR1 is MNHNS and CDR2 is SASEGT. The ends were cut back, 5 bases at V and 8 bases at J, with 15 bases in the middle. This CDR3 contains 13 residues. CDR3 sequence (DNA): TGTGCCAGCAGTCCCGGGACAAGAGAGGGCTACACCTTC. It encodes CASSPGTREGYTF.

The V call is TRBV19, the J call TRBJ2-1; TRBD2 matches at 10 bases. CDR1 and CDR2 (germline): LNHDA, SQIVND (reference sequence). The CDR3 spans 16 residues. V shed 1 base and J 4 bases; nucleotides not matched to a gene: 4. This CDR3 is CASSIVASGSYNEQFF. The CDR3 DNA reads as TGTGCCAGTAGTATAGTGGCTAGCGGGAGTTACAATGAGCAGTTCTTC.

This clonotype was detected many times. The CDR3 nucleotides read TGCGCCAGCAGCCCTGGAGCAGGGGCCAATGGCTACACCTTC. Amino acids: CASSPGAGANGYTF. The chain has TRBV5-1 and TRBJ1-2; D is possibly TRBD1 (6 bases). The germline V gene encodes CDR1 SGHRS and CDR2 YFSETQ. This CDR3 comprises 14 residues. V was cut by 4 bases and J by 6 bases, with 16 bases left in between.

The table lists this clonotype with many counts. This chain uses TRBV14 with TRBJ1-2, with D unresolved. From germline, CDR1 is SGHDN and CDR2 FVKESK. With 1 base removed from V and 4 bases from J, the gap between germline ends came to 7 bases. This CDR3 comprises 13 residues. The CDR3 DNA is TGTGCCAGCAGCCAAGTCCGTGGCTATGGCTACACCTTC. Its translation: CASSQVRGYGYTF.

This chain links TRBV4-2 with TRBJ2-1; 7 bases match TRBD2. Germline CDR1 and CDR2: LGHNA and YNFKEQ. The CDR3 is 16 amino acids. Unmatched junction bases numbered 5, after V lost 1 base and J lost 2 bases. The CDR3 protein is CASSQGGLGTYNEQFF. CDR3 coding DNA: TGTGCCAGCAGCCAAGGCGGACTAGGAACCTACAATGAGCAGTTCTTC.

This clonotype was seen ten or more times. The chain links TRBV3-1 to TRBJ1-1, with a tentative D call TRBD1 (5 bases). The CDR3 loop spans 18 amino acids. Trimming removed 0 bases from V and 0 bases from J, with 17 bases in between. Germline V CDR1 and CDR2: LGHDT, YNNKEL (reference sequence). The CDR3 DNA follows: TGTGCCAGCAGCCAAGAATGGACACTTTTTAATATGAACACTGAAGCTTTCTTT. Protein product: CASSQEWTLFNMNTEAFF.

The V call is TRBV7-2, the J call TRBJ1-4; maybe TRBD1 (6 bases). V dropped 4 bases and J dropped 4 bases, with 16 bases sitting between them. Germline V gene data show CDR1 as SGHTA and CDR2 as FQGNSA. The CDR3 sequence is 16 residues long. CDR3: CASSSPMDRYNEKLFF. The CDR3 nucleotides read TGTGCCAGCAGCTCACCCATGGACAGATATAATGAAAAACTGTTTTTT.